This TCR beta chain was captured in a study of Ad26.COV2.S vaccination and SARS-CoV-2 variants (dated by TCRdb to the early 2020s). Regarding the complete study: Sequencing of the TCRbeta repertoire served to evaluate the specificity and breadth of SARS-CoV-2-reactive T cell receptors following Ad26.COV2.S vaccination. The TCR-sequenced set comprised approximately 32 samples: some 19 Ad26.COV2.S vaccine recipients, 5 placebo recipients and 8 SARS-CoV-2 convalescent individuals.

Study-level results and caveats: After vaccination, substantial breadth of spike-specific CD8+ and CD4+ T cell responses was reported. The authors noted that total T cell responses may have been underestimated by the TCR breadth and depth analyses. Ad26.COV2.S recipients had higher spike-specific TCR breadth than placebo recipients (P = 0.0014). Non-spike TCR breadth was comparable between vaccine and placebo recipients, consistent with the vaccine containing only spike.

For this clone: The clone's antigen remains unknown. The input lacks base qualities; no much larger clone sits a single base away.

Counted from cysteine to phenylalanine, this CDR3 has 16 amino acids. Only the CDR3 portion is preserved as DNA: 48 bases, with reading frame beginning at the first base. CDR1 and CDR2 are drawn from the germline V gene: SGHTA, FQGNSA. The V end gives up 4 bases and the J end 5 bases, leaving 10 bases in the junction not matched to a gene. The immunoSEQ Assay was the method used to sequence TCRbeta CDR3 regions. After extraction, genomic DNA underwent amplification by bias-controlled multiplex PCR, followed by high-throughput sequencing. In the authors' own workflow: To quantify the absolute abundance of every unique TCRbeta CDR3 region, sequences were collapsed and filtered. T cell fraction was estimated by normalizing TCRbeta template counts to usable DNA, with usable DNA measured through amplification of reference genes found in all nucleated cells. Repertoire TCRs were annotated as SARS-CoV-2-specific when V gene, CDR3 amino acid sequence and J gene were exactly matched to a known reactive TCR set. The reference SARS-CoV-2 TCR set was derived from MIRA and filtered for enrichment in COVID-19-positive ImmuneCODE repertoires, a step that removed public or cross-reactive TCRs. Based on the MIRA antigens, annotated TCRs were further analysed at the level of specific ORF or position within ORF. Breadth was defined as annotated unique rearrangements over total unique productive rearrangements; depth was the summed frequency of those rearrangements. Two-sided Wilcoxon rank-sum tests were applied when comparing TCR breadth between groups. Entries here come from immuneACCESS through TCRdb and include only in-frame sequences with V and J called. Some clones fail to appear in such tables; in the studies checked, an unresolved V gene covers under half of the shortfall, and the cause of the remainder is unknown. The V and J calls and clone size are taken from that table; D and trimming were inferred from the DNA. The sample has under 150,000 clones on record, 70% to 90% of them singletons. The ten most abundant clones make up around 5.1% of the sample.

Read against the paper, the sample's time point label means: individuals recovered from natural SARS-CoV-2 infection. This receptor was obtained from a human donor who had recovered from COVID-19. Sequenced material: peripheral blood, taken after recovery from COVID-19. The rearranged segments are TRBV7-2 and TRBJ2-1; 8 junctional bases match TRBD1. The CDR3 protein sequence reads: CASSWAKDRVNNEQFF. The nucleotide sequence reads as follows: TGTGCCAGCAGCTGGGCAAAGGACAGGGTAAACAATGAGCAGTTCTTC.